This T cell receptor beta chain stems from a study of cytomegalovirus exposure and HLA in healthy donors. The PCR used 60 Vbeta and 13 Jbeta primers. Repertoires were generated with immunoSEQ multiplex PCR, while TCRdb's copy carries only in-frame clones and drops some. Of about 200,000 clones detected, 70% to 90% appear once; the ten largest clones hold roughly 3.1%. CDR1 and CDR2 (germline): SQVTM, ANQGSEA. V trimming: 6 bases; J trimming: 1 base; junction bases outside the gene matches: 8. The CDR3 is 17 residues long. This TCR was recovered from a young man in good health and CMV-seronegative. Material for sequencing was PBMCs. The rearrangement links TRBV29-1 to TRBJ2-2; TRBD2 agrees at 13 bases. The CDR3 loop reads CSVNGLAGAKNTGELFF. The CDR3 DNA reads as TGCAGCGTAAACGGACTAGCGGGGGCGAAGAACACCGGGGAGCTGTTTTTT.